This TCR beta chain is from a study of blood T cell repertoires in COVID-19. Study context: Both acute and convalescent COVID-19 samples were obtained from the United States, Italy and Spain. PBMCs, B-cell-depleted T cells, or T cells were the source of the cDNA or gDNA that made up the material.

This table comes from immunoSEQ multiplex PCR, and its TCRdb copy is limited to in-frame clones, with some not included. The sample gives 220,000 or so clones, roughly 88% of which show up once; 14% to 15% is in the top ten. Recruits, aged about 18 to 95 years, lived in some 25 US areas. Cohorts were assigned according to the clinical history that participants reported. V gave up 4 bases and J gave up 1 base, with 8 bases separating them. Per the germline V gene, CDR1 is MNHEY and CDR2 is SMNVEV (reference sequence). The CDR3 sequence is 14 residues long. This receptor was taken from a woman aged 50 to 60 with acute COVID-19. The V and J genes are TRBV27 and TRBJ2-1, with D possibly TRBD2 on 5 matching bases. Sequenced input: PBMCs or T cells enriched from blood (not recorded which). The CDR3 DNA reads as TGTGCCAGCAGTTCGGGAATATCCTACAATGAGCAGTTCTTC. As protein: CASSSGISYNEQFF.